This T cell receptor beta chain was identified in a study of control samples from healthy donors and cancer patients. CDR3 length: 11 residues. The germline V and J ends were trimmed by 4 bases and 2 bases, with 5 bases remaining between them. Germline V gene data show CDR1 as SQVTM and CDR2 as ANQGSEA. Libraries were prepared by immunoSEQ multiplex PCR; TCRdb keeps only in-frame clonotypes and omits some of them. Here the sample spans some 56,000 clones, 85% to 95% being singletons. The material sequenced was blood. V usage is TRBV29-1 and J usage is TRBJ2-5; D unclear. This TCR derives from a man in his thirties or forties in good health. CDR3 sequence: CSVVFQETQYF. The CDR3 region has the DNA TGCAGCGTTGTTTTTCAAGAGACCCAGTACTTC.